This T cell receptor (beta chain) was found in a study of shared clonotypes between healthy human individuals. Those who donated, Caucasian adults without exception, all lived in Nashville, Tennessee. It was at deep level that the assay was run. Only in-frame clones appear in the TCRdb table, and some are missing; sequencing was by immunoSEQ multiplex PCR. The repertoire holds about 2,500,000 clones, with just over 90% as singletons. Findings and limits, study-wide: Against clonotypes common to all four donors, non-shared ones had lower generation probabilities.

Germline lookup yields CDR1 MDHEN and CDR2 SYDVKM. Trimming cost V 7 bases and J 5 bases, with 9 bases left between them. The CDR3 extends over 11 amino acids. Only one count was recorded for this clone. Antigen specificity is unknown. Material for sequencing was naive CD4+ T cells sorted from blood. The subset: CD45RA+ positively selected. The source is a man aged 18 to 35 in good health. The genes are TRBV28 and TRBJ2-7, with unresolved D. The CDR3 sequence is CASTSLHEQYF. The CDR3 nucleotides read TGTGCCAGCACCTCTCTCCACGAGCAGTACTTC.